This T cell receptor beta chain was documented in a study of siplizumab effects on memory and regulatory T cells. The V segment lost 1 base and the J segment 6 bases; nucleotides outside the gene matches: 7. The CDR3 loop spans 16 amino acids. Germline CDR1 MGHRA, CDR2 YSYEKL. The data were produced by immunoSEQ multiplex PCR, yet TCRdb's version contains in-frame clones alone and is incomplete. The repertoire holds some 100,000 clones, with 92% as singletons. The gene calls are TRBV4-1 and TRBJ1-5; 9 positions agree with TRBD1. Sequenced sample: Tregs sorted from blood. This TCR derives from a human donor in good health. The CDR3 loop reads CASSQVGQGIGQPQHF. The CDR3 coding sequence is TGCGCCAGCAGCCAAGTTGGACAGGGGATCGGTCAGCCCCAGCATTTT.